Each of the 20 T cell receptor beta chains below was sequenced from the same sample in a study of blood T cell repertoires in COVID-19. Profiling relied on immunoSEQ multiplex PCR, and the TCRdb table lists in-frame clones only, not all of them. The table lists approximately 240,000 clones, around 87% of them singletons, with around 2.9% in the top ten. The sample was peripheral blood. The receptors come from a woman in her twenties or thirties who had recovered from COVID-19.

This chain joins TRBV11-2 and TRBJ2-1; 12 bases are a match to TRBD2. This CDR3 spans 18 amino acids. The germline V gene encodes CDR1 SGHAT and CDR2 FQNNGV. After removal of 4 bases from V and 9 bases from J, the junction contained 16 bases not matched to a gene. The CDR3 loop reads CASSSMGWASGGAGEQFF. The CDR3, as DNA: TGTGCCAGCAGCTCCATGGGCTGGGCTAGCGGGGGGGCCGGTGAGCAGTTCTTC.

The chain is built from TRBV13 and TRBJ2-7; 7 positions match TRBD1. The V segment lost 6 bases and the J segment 3 bases; nucleotides outside the gene matches: 11. The CDR3 is 15 amino acids. In germline, CDR1 is PRHDT, CDR2 FYEKMQ (reference sequence). As DNA, the CDR3 is TGTGCCAGCAGTTCGTCCCTGGGACAGCACTACGAGCAGTACTTC. Translated: CASSSSLGQHYEQYF. Drawing the rest from reference TRBV13 and TRBJ2-7, the complete variable domain is AAGVIQSPRHLIKEKRETATLKCYPIPRHDTVYWYQQGPGQDPQFLISFYEKMQSDKGSIPDRFSAQQFSDYHSELNMSSLELGDSALYFCASSSSLGQHYEQYFGPGTRLTVT.

The sample holds one count of this clone. This rearrangement joins TRBV12-3 or TRBV12-4 to TRBJ1-1; possibly TRBD1 for D (6 bases). Trimming removed 3 bases from V and 10 bases from J, with 9 bases in between. The CDR3 has 11 residues. The CDR3 bases are TGTGCCAGCAGTTTTGGGGGGGCAGCTTTCTTT. Protein product: CASSFGGAAFF.

In its sample, this clone was seen once. The CDR3: CASRPDDSLRVDTQYF. CDR3 DNA: TGTGCCAGCAGGCCCGATGACAGTCTAAGAGTGGATACGCAGTATTTT. J is TRBJ2-3 and V is TRBV25-1; maybe TRBD1 (5 bases). The ends were cut back, 6 bases at V and 6 bases at J, with 22 bases in the middle. The CDR3 has 16 amino acids. Germline V lookup: CDR1 MGHDK, CDR2 SYGVNS.

The rearrangement uses TRBV19 and TRBJ2-7, with TRBD1 matching over 9 bases. The germline V gene has CDR1 LNHDA and CDR2 SQIVND (reference sequence). The trim removed 4 bases at V and 6 bases at J, leaving 13 bases unmatched. The CDR3 length is 16 residues. This chain's CDR3 is CASSTPPGQGWGEQYF. The DNA of the CDR3 is TGTGCCAGTAGTACGCCCCCGGGACAGGGATGGGGCGAGCAGTACTTC.

The V gene is TRBV7-9, the J gene TRBJ2-3; tentative D call: TRBD2 (6 bases). With 1 base removed from V and 3 bases from J, the gap between germline ends came to 11 bases. This CDR3 spans 15 amino acids. CDR1 and CDR2 from the germline V gene are SEHNR and FQNEAQ (reference sequence). This CDR3 reads CASSLGGEGTDTQYF. CDR3 coding DNA: TGTGCCAGCAGCTTAGGCGGGGAAGGGACAGATACGCAGTATTTT.

In this sample, this clone turned up once. The rearrangement joins TRBV7-9 to TRBJ2-7, with a tentative D call TRBD1 (6 bases). The CDR3 totals 17 residues. The V end lost 5 bases, the J end lost 1 base, and 21 bases lay between the germline ends. The germline V gene has CDR1 SEHNR and CDR2 FQNEAQ (reference sequence). The CDR3 DNA sequence: TGTGCCAGCAGCCATGATGGGGGCCCTTCCATTTCCTACGAGCAGTACTTC. This sequence encodes CASSHDGGPSISYEQYF.

The chain has TRBV6-5 and TRBJ1-5; D unresolved. CDR1 is MNHEY and CDR2 is SVGAGI in the germline V gene. The CDR3 is 14 residues long. Trimming cost V 7 bases and J 3 bases, with 13 bases left between them. Here the CDR3 reads CASTPRGNNQPQHF. The CDR3 DNA sequence: TGTGCCAGCACTCCCCGGGGAAACAATCAGCCCCAGCATTTT.

The V and J genes are TRBV4-3 and TRBJ2-5; 8 bases map to TRBD2. The CDR3 is made up of 17 amino acids. With V trimmed by 1 base and J by 2 bases, 9 bases remained unmatched. Germline assignment: CDR1 LGHNA and CDR2 YSLEER. The CDR3 spells CASSQGGRRGGQETQYF. The CDR3 DNA sequence: TGCGCCAGCAGCCAAGGAGGGCGTCGGGGGGGGCAAGAGACCCAGTACTTC.

This clone was detected a few times. This chain links TRBV12-5 with TRBJ2-7; D not certain. Trimming removed 4 bases at V and 0 bases at J, with 4 bases between. Germline V gives CDR1 LGHNT, CDR2 FRNRAP. The CDR3 is 12 residues long. In DNA, the CDR3 is TGTGCTAGTGGTTCCCACTCCTACGAGCAGTACTTC. Its translation: CASGSHSYEQYF.

This clone showed up just once. The V and J genes are TRBV6-2 or TRBV6-3 and TRBJ1-2, with a possible D match to TRBD1 (5 bases). V gave up 5 bases and J gave up 10 bases, with 17 bases separating them. CDR1 and CDR2 (germline): MNHEY, SVGEGT. This CDR3 contains 13 residues. CDR3 protein: CASSPLARQYYTF. DNA for the CDR3: TGTGCCAGCAGTCCCCTCGCGAGACAGTACTACACCTTC.

This clone was recorded only once. This chain uses TRBV19 with TRBJ2-7; D gene uncertain. This CDR3 comprises 14 residues. The germline V and J ends were trimmed by 0 bases and 5 bases, with 11 bases remaining between them. CDR1 LNHDA and CDR2 SQIVND come from the germline V gene (reference sequence). In DNA, the CDR3 is TGTGCCAGTAGTATAGAGGCAGCGTCCGACGAGCAGTACTTC. The encoded protein is CASSIEAASDEQYF.

This sequence joins TRBV4-1 and TRBJ1-3; 7 nucleotides line up with TRBD1. This CDR3 contains 15 residues. Germline V gives CDR1 MGHRA, CDR2 YSYEKL. Germline trimming cut 5 bases from V and 0 bases from J; bases unmatched to any gene: 4. CDR3 residues: CASSYSGGSGNTIYF. CDR3 DNA: TGCGCCAGCAGCTACTCAGGGGGCTCTGGAAACACCATATATTTT.

The chain carries TRBV9 and TRBJ2-7, with D possibly TRBD1 on 5 matching bases. Germline values: CDR1 SGDLS, CDR2 YYNGEE. The CDR3 covers 14 residues. Trimming shortened V by 4 bases and J by 0 bases, and 11 bases separated the two germline ends. CDR3 nucleotides: TGTGCCAGCAGCCCAGGGCCCCGCTCCTACGAGCAGTACTTC. This sequence encodes CASSPGPRSYEQYF.

CDR3 region: CASSSLAGASTDTQYF. The CDR3 coding sequence is TGCGCCAGCAGCTCGCTAGCGGGGGCAAGCACAGATACGCAGTATTTT. V is TRBV5-1 and J is TRBJ2-3; 10 bases map to TRBD2. Trimming took 3 bases from V and 0 from J; bases not matched to a gene: 4. Germline V gene sequence: CDR1 SGHRS, CDR2 YFSETQ. CDR3 length: 16 amino acids. Variable domain in full (rest from reference TRBV5-1 and TRBJ2-3): KAGVTQTPRYLIKTRGQQVTLSCSPISGHRSVSWYQQTPGQGLQFLFEYFSETQRNKGNFPGRFSGRQFSNSRSEMNVSTLELGDSALYLCASSSLAGASTDTQYFGPGTRLTVL.

This clone was recorded a few times. The gene calls are TRBV27 and TRBJ1-1; D is possibly TRBD1 (5 bases). The CDR3 runs to 14 residues. Trimming removed 2 bases from V and 7 bases from J, with 14 bases in between. The germline V gene has CDR1 MNHEY and CDR2 SMNVEV (reference sequence). The CDR3 here is CASSLQARRGEAFF. In DNA, the CDR3 is TGTGCCAGCAGTTTACAGGCCAGGAGGGGTGAAGCTTTCTTT.

The gene calls are TRBV2 and TRBJ2-3, with TRBD2 identical over 10 bases. CDR3 size: 18 residues. J lost 3 bases, V lost 0 bases, and 9 bases had no gene match. The germline V gene encodes CDR1 SNHLY and CDR2 FYNNEI. The DNA for the CDR3 is TGTGCCAGCAGTGAAGCTCAGCGGGGGGGCCTAGAGACAGATACGCAGTATTTT. The encoded protein is CASSEAQRGGLETDTQYF.

The chain couples TRBV5-4 to TRBJ2-3, with TRBD2 matching over 12 bases. V lost 4 bases, J lost 1 base, and 4 bases stayed unmatched. This CDR3 comprises 16 residues. Germline assignment: CDR1 SGHNT and CDR2 YYREEE (reference sequence). The CDR3 reads CASSDRLAGGTDTQYF. CDR3 DNA: TGTGCCAGCAGCGACCGACTAGCGGGGGGCACAGATACGCAGTATTTT.

This clone turned up a few times. V gene TRBV2 combines with J gene TRBJ2-1; D remains unclear. Germline assignment: CDR1 SNHLY and CDR2 FYNNEI. Trimming cost V 3 bases and J 0 bases, with 9 bases left between them. CDR3 length equals 15 residues. The CDR3 region has the DNA TGTGCCAGCAGTGACAGCGCTTACTCCTACAATGAGCAGTTCTTC. Translation gives CASSDSAYSYNEQFF.

This chain uses TRBV19 with TRBJ1-5; D gene uncertain. Germline V CDR1 and CDR2: LNHDA, SQIVND (reference sequence). The V end was cut by 3 bases, the J end by 4 bases, with 13 bases between. The CDR3 contains 15 residues. The CDR3 is CASSIAGKPNQPQHF. Here the CDR3 DNA reads TGTGCCAGTAGTATCGCGGGGAAGCCTAATCAGCCCCAGCATTTT.